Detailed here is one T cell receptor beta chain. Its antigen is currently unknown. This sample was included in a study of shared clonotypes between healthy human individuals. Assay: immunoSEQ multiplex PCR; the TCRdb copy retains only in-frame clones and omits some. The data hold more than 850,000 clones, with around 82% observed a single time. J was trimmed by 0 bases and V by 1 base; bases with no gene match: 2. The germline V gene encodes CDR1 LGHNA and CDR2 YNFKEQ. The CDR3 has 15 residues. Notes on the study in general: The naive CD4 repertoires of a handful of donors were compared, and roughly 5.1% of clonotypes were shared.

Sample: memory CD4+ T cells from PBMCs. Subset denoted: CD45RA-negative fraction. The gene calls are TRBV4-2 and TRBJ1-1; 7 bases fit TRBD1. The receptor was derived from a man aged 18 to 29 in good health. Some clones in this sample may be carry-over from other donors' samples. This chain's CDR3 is CASSQVRGLNTEAFF. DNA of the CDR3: TGTGCCAGCAGCCAAGTAAGGGGGCTGAACACTGAAGCTTTCTTT.